Listed below are T cell receptor beta chains from one sample, sequenced in a study of blood T cell repertoires in COVID-19. Profiling relied on immunoSEQ multiplex PCR, and the TCRdb table lists in-frame clones only, not all of them. The table records about 38,000 clones, around 90% of them present only once. Sequenced material: peripheral blood. These receptors were taken from a human donor in a cohort sampled during active COVID-19. The CDR3 runs from the conserved cysteine through the conserved F or W. The order of the fields is D gene, clone size, J gene, V gene, CDR3 protein, CDR3 DNA. D genes are given only for firm matches. A row's size may be missing; if present it is once, few, many or a size class.

D gene: TRBD2
clone size: -
J gene: TRBJ2-5
V gene: TRBV28
CDR3 protein: CASSLEAGDLQETQYF
CDR3 DNA: TGTGCCAGCAGTTTAGAGGCGGGAGACCTCCAAGAGACCCAGTACTTC

D gene: -
clone size: -
J gene: TRBJ1-2
V gene: TRBV11-2
CDR3 protein: CASSLRRRGRNYGYTF
CDR3 DNA: TGTGCCAGCAGCCTAAGACGTAGGGGCCGTAACTATGGCTACACCTTC

D gene: TRBD1
clone size: -
J gene: TRBJ1-4
V gene: TRBV11-2
CDR3 protein: CASSRGRDRGSNEKLFF
CDR3 DNA: TGTGCCAGCAGCCGCGGCCGGGACAGGGGGTCTAATGAAAAACTGTTTTTT

D gene: -
clone size: -
J gene: TRBJ2-7
V gene: TRBV28
CDR3 protein: CASSGSGTLKYEQYF
CDR3 DNA: TGTGCCAGCAGCGGCTCCGGGACTCTTAAATACGAGCAGTACTTC

D gene: -
clone size: once
J gene: TRBJ1-6
V gene: TRBV4-1
CDR3 protein: CASSPEGRRVDSPLHF
CDR3 DNA: TGCGCCAGCAGCCCCGAAGGGCGCAGGGTCGACTCACCCCTCCACTTT

D gene: -
clone size: few
J gene: TRBJ1-1
V gene: TRBV7-9
CDR3 protein: CASSPQTLNTEAFF
CDR3 DNA: TGTGCCAGCAGCCCGCAGACATTGAACACTGAAGCTTTCTTT

D gene: TRBD2
clone size: -
J gene: TRBJ2-3
V gene: TRBV4-3
CDR3 protein: CASSQWGSGPGDTQYF
CDR3 DNA: TGCGCCAGCAGCCAATGGGGTAGCGGGCCCGGAGATACGCAGTATTTT

D gene: -
clone size: -
J gene: TRBJ1-3
V gene: TRBV28
CDR3 protein: CATAQGISGNTIYF
CDR3 DNA: TGTGCTACCGCACAGGGAATCTCGGGAAACACCATATATTTT

D gene: -
clone size: -
J gene: TRBJ2-1
V gene: TRBV11-3
CDR3 protein: CASSFPGNEQFF
CDR3 DNA: TGTGCCAGCAGCTTTCCGGGTAATGAGCAGTTCTTC

D gene: TRBD1
clone size: -
J gene: TRBJ2-7
V gene: TRBV6-5
CDR3 protein: CASSLSHRGWYEQYF
CDR3 DNA: TGTGCCAGCAGCTTAAGTCACAGGGGATGGTACGAGCAGTACTTC

D gene: -
clone size: -
J gene: TRBJ2-7
V gene: TRBV6-1
CDR3 protein: CASSGPSRRGSAEQYF
CDR3 DNA: TGTGCCAGCAGTGGTCCCTCCCGCAGGGGTTCGGCAGAGCAGTACTTC

D gene: -
clone size: -
J gene: TRBJ2-3
V gene: TRBV7-2
CDR3 protein: CASSLPGVGTDTQYF
CDR3 DNA: TGTGCCAGCAGCTTACCGGGAGTGGGGACAGATACGCAGTATTTT

D gene: -
clone size: -
J gene: TRBJ1-5
V gene: TRBV30
CDR3 protein: CAWSGDFSNQPQHF
CDR3 DNA: TGTGCCTGGAGTGGCGACTTTAGCAATCAGCCCCAGCATTTT

D gene: TRBD1
clone size: -
J gene: TRBJ2-5
V gene: TRBV7-2
CDR3 protein: CASSPGQAPSTQYF
CDR3 DNA: TGTGCCAGCAGCCCCGGACAGGCCCCATCGACCCAGTACTTC

D gene: -
clone size: -
J gene: TRBJ1-1
V gene: TRBV18
CDR3 protein: CASSGLGGVEAFF
CDR3 DNA: TGTGCCAGCTCGGGCCTAGGGGGGGTTGAAGCTTTCTTT

D gene: TRBD1
clone size: few
J gene: TRBJ1-2
V gene: TRBV19
CDR3 protein: CASSDSGQGIAGYTF
CDR3 DNA: TGTGCCAGTAGCGACTCTGGACAGGGGATAGCTGGCTACACCTTC

D gene: TRBD1
clone size: -
J gene: TRBJ2-3
V gene: TRBV5-1
CDR3 protein: CASSSLGTASTDTQYF
CDR3 DNA: TGCGCCAGCAGCTCCCTAGGGACAGCTAGCACAGATACGCAGTATTTT

D gene: -
clone size: -
J gene: TRBJ2-7
V gene: TRBV5-6
CDR3 protein: CASSSATQSYEQYF
CDR3 DNA: TGTGCCAGCAGCTCGGCGACACAGAGCTACGAGCAGTACTTC

D gene: -
clone size: -
J gene: TRBJ2-1
V gene: TRBV4-3
CDR3 protein: CASSQDPPSYNEQFF
CDR3 DNA: TGCGCCAGCAGCCAAGATCCCCCTAGCTACAATGAGCAGTTCTTC

D gene: -
clone size: -
J gene: TRBJ1-6
V gene: TRBV7-5
CDR3 protein: CARSLAAREDNSPLHF
CDR3 DNA: TGTGCCAGAAGCTTAGCGGCCAGGGAGGATAATTCACCCCTCCACTTT

D gene: TRBD2
clone size: -
J gene: TRBJ2-5
V gene: TRBV4-3
CDR3 protein: CASSPQREGGGETQYF
CDR3 DNA: TGCGCCAGCAGCCCTCAGCGGGAGGGAGGCGGAGAGACCCAGTACTTC

D gene: -
clone size: -
J gene: TRBJ1-5
V gene: TRBV6-5
CDR3 protein: CASSRTRVQPQHF
CDR3 DNA: TGTGCCAGCAGTCGGACACGGGTTCAGCCCCAGCATTTT